The next 11 T cell receptor beta chains were all read from a single sample in a study of T cells in Graves' hyperthyroidism and ophthalmopathy. Amplified regions were TCR beta CDR3 sequences from RNA transcripts. The TCR CDR3 first-round RT-PCR relied on the HTBI primer set. MiXCR, run by TCRdb on the multiplex PCR reads, gives a single entry per CDR3 protein. The sample holds some 620,000 distinct CDR3 sequences, about 16% seen once. Material for sequencing was blood. The source is a woman aged 30 to 39 with Graves' hyperthyroidism.

This clonotype was counted many times. The CDR3 nucleotides are TGTGCCAGCAGTTTAGGCTCAGCTAACTATGGCTACACCTTC. Translating it yields CASSLGSANYGYTF. V and J are TRBV28 and TRBJ1-2; D gene ambiguous. CDR3 size: 14 residues. The germline gives CDR1 MDHEN, CDR2 SYDVKM. V was trimmed by 2 bases and J by 0 bases, leaving 7 bases between them.

The rearrangement joins TRBV11-1 to TRBJ2-1; TRBD2 agrees at 8 bases. Germline V gives CDR1 SGHAT, CDR2 FQDESV (reference sequence). Trimming took 1 base from V and 14 from J; bases not matched to a gene: 10. The CDR3 has 14 residues. CDR3 sequence reads: CASSLDPTGTSEFF. DNA of the CDR3: TGTGCCAGCAGCTTAGACCCTACCGGGACTAGTGAGTTCTTC. Full variable domain (outside the CDR3, taken from reference TRBV11-1 and TRBJ2-1): EAEVAQSPRYKITEKSQAVAFWCDPISGHATLYWYRQILGQGPELLVQFQDESVVDDSQLPKDRFSAERLKGVDSTLKIQPAELGDSAMYLCASSLDPTGTSEFFGPGTRLTVL.

This rearrangement joins TRBV2 to TRBJ1-4; 7 nucleotides match TRBD1. Germline loops: CDR1 SNHLY, CDR2 FYNNEI. The CDR3 is made up of 14 amino acids. Unmatched junction bases numbered 3, after V lost 5 bases and J lost 3 bases. The CDR3 loop is CASSRQGSNEKLFF. CDR3 nucleotides: TGTGCCAGCAGTAGACAGGGATCTAATGAAAAACTGTTTTTT. Full variable domain (outside the CDR3, taken from reference TRBV2 and TRBJ1-4): EPEVTQTPSHQVTQMGQEVILRCVPISNHLYFYWYRQILGQKVEFLVSFYNNEISEKSEIFDDQFSVERPDGSNFTLKIRSTKLEDSAMYFCASSRQGSNEKLFFGSGTQLSVL.

This clonotype was recorded at least ten times. V is TRBV11-2 and J is TRBJ2-5, with a weak D call TRBD1 (6 bases). V shed 5 bases and J shed 2 bases, with 12 bases lying between them. The CDR3 loop spans 14 amino acids. The germline CDR1 and CDR2 sequences are SGHAT and FQNNGV. The CDR3 sequence is CASSLPTGQETQYF. DNA for the CDR3: TGTGCCAGCAGCCTCCCGACAGGACAAGAGACCCAGTACTTC.

There are many counts of this clonotype. V gene TRBV12-3 or TRBV12-4 combines with J gene TRBJ2-7; a possible D gene is TRBD1 (5 bases). V was cut by 6 bases and J by 4 bases, with 13 bases left in between. CDR3 length: 13 residues. The CDR3 here is CASRHRSSYEQYF. The DNA of the CDR3 is TGTGCCAGCAGGCACAGGAGCTCTTACGAGCAGTACTTC.

This clonotype was seen a few times. CDR3 bases: TGCAGTGCTAGGGAAGGGGCCAACGTCCTGACTTTC. This encodes CSAREGANVLTF. This rearrangement joins TRBV20-1 to TRBJ2-6; D call uncertain. The CDR3 is 12 residues long. The V gene lost 3 bases and the J gene lost 4 bases, with 4 bases spanning the gap. The germline CDR1 and CDR2 sequences are DFQATT and SNEGSKA (reference sequence).

At least ten counts were recorded for this clonotype. The chain couples TRBV27 to TRBJ1-1; D remains unclear. V lost 2 bases to trimming and J lost 7 bases, with 8 bases between them. The CDR3 covers 12 residues. In germline, CDR1 is MNHEY, CDR2 SMNVEV (reference sequence). In DNA, the CDR3 is TGTGCCAGCAGTTTAAGGAGCGGTGAAGCTTTCTTT. This translates into CASSLRSGEAFF.

In its sample, this clonotype was seen many times. The V and J genes are TRBV12-3 or TRBV12-4 and TRBJ2-1, with 9 bases identical to TRBD1. With V trimmed by 5 bases and J by 8 bases, 4 bases remained unmatched. This CDR3 comprises 13 residues. CDR3 amino acids: CASSRTGADEQFF. The CDR3 nucleotides read TGTGCCAGCAGTCGGACAGGGGCGGATGAGCAGTTCTTC.

The genes are TRBV6-5 and TRBJ2-7; either TRBD1 or TRBD2 may supply D (5 bases each). Per the germline V gene, CDR1 is MNHEY and CDR2 is SVGAGI. The CDR3 has 16 amino acids. Trimming took off 2 bases at V and 4 bases at J, with 18 bases between the two ends. The CDR3 nucleotides are TGTGCCAGCAGTTACCCTGGGGGTACGGTAGTATACGAGCAGTACTTC. It codes for CASSYPGGTVVYEQYF.

The chain carries TRBV11-3 and TRBJ2-3; no definite D call. This CDR3 has 14 amino acids. V lost 1 base to trimming and J lost 6 bases, with 11 bases between them. CDR1 is SGHNT and CDR2 is YENEEA in the germline V gene. The DNA for the CDR3 is TGTGCCAGCAGCTTAGTAGGTAGCCGGGATACGCAGTATTTT. It codes for CASSLVGSRDTQYF.

This clonotype was seen only a few times. This chain joins TRBV6-6 and TRBJ2-1; 11 nucleotides match TRBD2. Germline V lookup: CDR1 MNHNY, CDR2 SVGAGI (reference sequence). V gave up 0 bases and J gave up 4 bases; unmatched junction bases: 2. The length of the CDR3 is 16 residues. The chain's CDR3 is CASSYSGTSGYNEQFF. In nucleotides, the CDR3 is TGTGCCAGCAGTTACTCAGGGACTAGCGGTTACAATGAGCAGTTCTTC.